A selection of T cell receptor beta chains follows, all from one sample in a study of shared clonotypes between healthy human individuals. Assay used: immunoSEQ multiplex PCR; TCRdb lists only in-frame clones, some missing. Of over a million clones listed, roughly 96% are singletons. Material for sequencing was naive CD4+ T cells sorted from blood. These receptors were collected from a man younger than 40 in good health. The CDR3 runs from the conserved cysteine through the conserved F or W. D genes are given only for firm matches. Size is stated for part of the rows, as once, few or many counts, or as a class when the clone is expanded.

abundance,j_gene,d_gene,v_gene,CDR3nt,CDR3aa
few,TRBJ1-2,TRBD1,TRBV9,TGTGCCAGCAGCGGAGGACAGGGACTCTATGGCTACACCTTC,CASSGGQGLYGYTF
NA,TRBJ2-6,NA,TRBV28,TGTGCCAGCAGTTCGAAACACTTATCTGGGGCCAACGTCCTGACTTTC,CASSSKHLSGANVLTF
NA,TRBJ2-5,TRBD2,TRBV11-2,TGTGCCAGCAGCTACCTTCGGACGGGAGGTATAGAGACCCAGTACTTC,CASSYLRTGGIETQYF
NA,TRBJ2-7,NA,TRBV5-5,TGTGCCAGCAGCCTGGTGGGGTCCTACGAGCAGTACTTC,CASSLVGSYEQYF
NA,TRBJ1-5,TRBD1,TRBV5-6,TGTGCCAGCAGCCTGGACAGGGAAGTAAAACAGCCCCAGCATTTT,CASSLDREVKQPQHF
NA,TRBJ2-7,TRBD1,TRBV28,TGTGCCAGCAGTTTCCTTCCCGGGACAGGGTCCTACGAGCAGTACTTC,CASSFLPGTGSYEQYF
NA,TRBJ2-1,NA,TRBV11-3,TGTGCCAGCAGCAAAACTAAGAGTGAGCAGTTCTTC,CASSKTKSEQFF
NA,TRBJ2-7,NA,TRBV10-1,TGCGCCAGCAGTGAAGGTTTGGAGCAGTACTTC,CASSEGLEQYF
NA,TRBJ2-7,TRBD2,TRBV11-2,TGTGCCAGCAGCTTAGGTTCGCTAGCGGCCCTATACGAGCAGTACTTC,CASSLGSLAALYEQYF
NA,TRBJ1-5,TRBD1,TRBV5-6,TGTGCCAGCAGCTTGAGGGGGCCGGGTCAGCCCCAGCATTTT,CASSLRGPGQPQHF
NA,TRBJ1-6,TRBD1,TRBV30,TGTGCCTGGAGTGTCCGACAGGGTAGTAATTCACCCCTCCACTTT,CAWSVRQGSNSPLHF
NA,TRBJ1-1,NA,TRBV5-1,TGCGCCAGCAGTCCAGGGTCTGCTGCCCCTGAAGCTTTCTTT,CASSPGSAAPEAFF
NA,TRBJ1-1,NA,TRBV5-1,TGCGCCAGCAGCCCGGTGGGGCACCCCAACTTGAACACTGAAGCTTTCTTT,CASSPVGHPNLNTEAFF
NA,TRBJ1-3,NA,TRBV7-2,TGTGCCAGCAGCTTAGCGCGGGGGAGCTCTGGAAACACCATATATTTT,CASSLARGSSGNTIYF
few,TRBJ2-1,NA,TRBV11-3,TGTGCCAGCAGCAAATGGGGCGGGGTCGGTGCTCATGAGCAGTTCTTC,CASSKWGGVGAHEQFF
NA,TRBJ2-7,TRBD2,TRBV5-4,TGTGCCAGCAGCTTGGCAGGGACTAGCGAGCAGTACTTC,CASSLAGTSEQYF
NA,TRBJ1-2,TRBD1,TRBV5-1,TGCGCCAGCAGCTTCGAGGGGGCGGTTAGTGGCTACACCTTC,CASSFEGAVSGYTF
NA,TRBJ2-6,TRBD2,TRBV2,TGTGCCAGCAGATACCCGGGACTAGCGGGTTCGACTGGGGCCAACGTCCTGACTTTC,CASRYPGLAGSTGANVLTF
NA,TRBJ2-3,TRBD2,TRBV2,TGTGCCAGCAGTGAAGCCTCTAGCGGTTATACAGATACGCAGTATTTT,CASSEASSGYTDTQYF
NA,TRBJ2-3,NA,TRBV5-1,TGCGCCAGCAGCTATACAGGGCGTAGCACAGATACGCAGTATTTT,CASSYTGRSTDTQYF
NA,TRBJ2-1,NA,TRBV9,TGTGCCAGCAGCAGGCTCGCCAATGAGCAGTTCTTC,CASSRLANEQFF
NA,TRBJ2-7,NA,TRBV28,TGTGCCAGCAGCAGGTACGAGCAGTACTTC,CASSRYEQYF
NA,TRBJ2-7,NA,TRBV19,TGTGCCACCCGAGAAAGGGGCGGTACCTACGAGCAGTACTTC,CATRERGGTYEQYF
NA,TRBJ1-5,NA,TRBV19,TGTGCCAGTAGACCTCAGGGCTATAGCAATCAGCCCCAGCATTTT,CASRPQGYSNQPQHF
NA,TRBJ2-7,NA,TRBV11-2,TGTGCCAGCAGCTTAGCTGTGGGGGGAGTAGGCCCCTACGAGCAGTACTTC,CASSLAVGGVGPYEQYF
NA,TRBJ2-3,TRBD1,TRBV2,TGTGCCAGCAGGACAGGGGGCACAGATACGCAGTATTTT,CASRTGGTDTQYF
NA,TRBJ2-1,NA,TRBV5-1,TGCGCCAGCAGCTTGGGACAGGGTCGGGAGAGTGAGCAGTTCTTC,CASSLGQGRESEQFF
NA,TRBJ1-1,NA,TRBV5-4,TGTGCCAGCAGCTCGGGGACCGTTGAAGCTTTCTTT,CASSSGTVEAFF
once,TRBJ2-5,TRBD2,TRBV2,TGTGCCAGCGGGGGGGACTCCAGCGGTTTAGAGACCCAGTACTTC,CASGGDSSGLETQYF